This T cell receptor beta chain is from a study of T cells after posttransplantation cyclophosphamide. Overall study results and limits: Skin or GI-infiltrating T cells shared few TRB sequences with blood. Later blood repertoires were often dominated by clones from the donor CD8+ memory compartment. TRB clonality was highly associated with recipient CMV seropositivity and reactivation.

Germline V gene lookup returns CDR1 SGHTA and CDR2 FQGTGA. The CDR3 runs to 13 residues. V was pared by 4 bases and J by 6 bases, with 9 bases between. On the day of bone marrow donation, the related graft donor provided peripheral blood. TCRdb's table, derived via immunoSEQ multiplex PCR, lists solely in-frame clones and lacks some. The table records tens of thousands of clones, over 85% of them present only once. About this clone itself: Antigen unknown.

Sequencing used PBMCs. J is TRBJ2-2 and V is TRBV7-3; D is undetermined. The receptor's source is a woman in her twenties or thirties in good health and a related stem cell transplant donor. CDR3 sequence reads: CASSSRVPGELFF. Here the CDR3 DNA reads TGTGCCAGCAGCTCAAGGGTACCCGGGGAGCTGTTTTTT.